This T cell receptor beta chain was captured in a study of blood T cell repertoires in COVID-19 (dated by TCRdb to the early 2020s). In terms of the full investigation: Samples from collaborators originated in the United States, Italy and Spain and spanned both the acute and convalescent phases of COVID-19. The material from the prospective study consisted of cDNA or gDNA derived from T cells, B-cell-depleted T cells, or PBMCs. Subjects who had been exposed to COVID-19, were actively infected with it, or had recovered from it provided the deeply sampled blood TCRbeta repertoires that made up the dataset. The repertoires were released in a freely available public database meant as a resource for research on the immune response to SARS-CoV-2. The samples were drawn from the first 160 participants of the ongoing ImmuneRACE study and from some 1,300 subjects provided by 6 global collaborators. Nearly every sample came with metadata listing a de-identified subject ID, COVID-19 status, age in years and sex. Where available, HLA class I and class II types were obtained from metadata supplied by the sample provider rather than from assay-based typing. The paper's findings and limits, for the study overall: The quantity of clinical and demographic metadata differed by source and by participant and was supplied without curation.

TCRbeta CDR3 regions were amplified from genomic DNA by means of the immunoSEQ Assay, a bias-controlled multiplex PCR. For the original study's pipeline: The number of nucleated cells in each sample was estimated from the amplification of reference gene primers within the assay. To quantify the absolute abundance of each unique TCRbeta CDR3 rearrangement, sequence reads were collapsed and filtered. Productive Simpson clonality was computed per sample as the square root of Simpson's diversity index over productive rearrangements. This immuneACCESS table, as held by TCRdb, lists in-frame sequences with V and J called but not all clones. Of the missing ones, under half trace to an unresolved V gene in checked studies; the others have no known cause. V and J calls and clone size are those listed in that table; D and trimming were worked out from the DNA. This sample gives 200,000 to 250,000 clones in total; about 89% of them show up just once. The ten largest clones add up to less than 7.5% of the sample.

Samples from volunteer blood donors who had recovered from COVID-19 were contributed by a second Seattle source. The collaborating institutions used their own protocols to collect whole blood in K2EDTA tubes. For TCRbeta analysis, collaborators shipped samples in one of three forms: frozen whole blood, isolated PBMCs, or DNA extracted from either of those sample types. With regard to this clone: The target of this receptor is not known. Base qualities were left out, and no much larger clone turns up one base away.

This receptor was taken from a man aged 55 to 70 who had recovered from COVID-19. Sequencing was performed on peripheral blood.

The CDR3 is CASSTAVAGGGADTQYF. The nucleotides read TGTGCCAGCAGCACTGCAGTAGCGGGAGGGGGAGCAGATACGCAGTATTTT. Recombination linked TRBV5-4 to TRBJ2-3; the junction holds 11 bases that match TRBD2. CDR1 and CDR2, looked up from the germline V gene (reference sequence), are SGHNT and YYREEE. The CDR3 measures 17 amino acids from cysteine to phenylalanine. Just CDR3 DNA is preserved here, 51 bases in frame from base 1. The junction shows trimming of 4 bases on V and 4 bases on J, and the gene matches do not reach 11 bases of it.